The 19 T cell receptor beta chains listed next were all sequenced from one sample in a study of siplizumab effects on memory and regulatory T cells. Some clones are missing from TCRdb's copy, which holds only in-frame ones; the method was immunoSEQ multiplex PCR. The table lists roughly 100,000 clones, about 93% of them singletons. Sequenced input: CD4+ T cells sorted from blood. The receptors here all came from a human donor in good health.

The chain recombines TRBV5-1 with TRBJ1-2; no reliable D call. The V gene lost 4 bases and the J gene lost 4 bases, with 8 bases spanning the gap. Germline values: CDR1 SGHRS, CDR2 YFSETQ. The CDR3 is 12 amino acids. The CDR3 DNA reads as TGCGCCAGCAGCGTAGGTTCCTATGGCTACACCTTC. This codes for CASSVGSYGYTF. Together with reference TRBV5-1 and TRBJ1-2, the CDR3 gives the full variable domain: KAGVTQTPRYLIKTRGQQVTLSCSPISGHRSVSWYQQTPGQGLQFLFEYFSETQRNKGNFPGRFSGRQFSNSRSEMNVSTLELGDSALYLCASSVGSYGYTFGSGTRLTVV.

The J gene is TRBJ2-7, the V gene TRBV18, with D tentatively TRBD1 or TRBD2 (6 bases each). Germline values: CDR1 KGHSH, CDR2 LQKENI. Trimming took 4 bases from V and 4 from J, leaving 14 bases between them. The CDR3 runs to 14 residues. The CDR3 DNA reads as TGTGCCAGCTCACTAGGGGGGAGTACGTACGAGCAGTACTTC. This sequence encodes CASSLGGSTYEQYF.

The chain couples TRBV7-3 to TRBJ2-2, with TRBD1 identical over 8 bases. The CDR3 loop spans 15 amino acids. Germline-derived CDR1 and CDR2 are SGHTA and FQGTGA. Trimming cost V 3 bases and J 6 bases; bases outside gene matches: 6. The CDR3 loop is CASSFSRGRAGELFF. CDR3 nucleotides: TGTGCCAGCAGCTTTTCCAGGGGGCGCGCCGGGGAGCTGTTTTTT.

In nucleotides, the CDR3 is TGTGCCTGGGGACCGGGGGACACTGAAGCTTTCTTT. It specifies CAWGPGDTEAFF. V is TRBV30 and J is TRBJ1-1, with a possible D match to TRBD1 (5 bases). The V gene lost 5 bases and the J gene lost 3 bases, with 10 bases spanning the gap. The germline gives CDR1 GTSNPN, CDR2 SVGIG (reference sequence). CDR3 length equals 12 residues.

This clone was observed once. The V call is TRBV19, the J call TRBJ2-7, with 7 positions matching TRBD1. The trim removed 4 bases at V and 2 bases at J, leaving 5 bases unmatched. The germline CDR1 and CDR2 sequences are LNHDA and SQIVND (reference sequence). The CDR3 spans 14 residues. CDR3 amino acids: CASSTRTGAYEQYF. The CDR3 nucleotides are TGTGCCAGTAGTACCCGGACAGGTGCCTACGAGCAGTACTTC. Supplemented by reference TRBV19 and TRBJ2-7, the full variable domain reads DGGITQSPKYLFRKEGQNVTLSCEQNLNHDAMYWYRQDPGQGLRLIYYSQIVNDFQKGDIAEGYSVSREKKESFPLTVTSAQKNPTAFYLCASSTRTGAYEQYFGPGTRLTVT.

The V and J genes are TRBV2 and TRBJ2-3, with D unclear. The CDR3 totals 14 residues. Germline assignment: CDR1 SNHLY and CDR2 FYNNEI. Trimming removed 7 bases at V and 5 bases at J, with 16 bases between. CDR3 bases: TGTGCCAGCACTGTACTCGTCCCGGGAGATACGCAGTATTTT. As protein: CASTVLVPGDTQYF.

This rearrangement joins TRBV25-1 to TRBJ2-3, with D possibly being TRBD2 (5 bases). Per the germline V gene, CDR1 is MGHDK and CDR2 is SYGVNS. The ends were cut back, 1 base at V and 6 bases at J, with 20 bases in the middle. This CDR3 comprises 17 residues. The CDR3 sequence: CASSESAMAGGWDTQYF. As DNA, the CDR3 is TGTGCCAGCAGTGAATCGGCGATGGCGGGTGGTTGGGATACGCAGTATTTT.

The gene calls are TRBV7-2 and TRBJ1-5; 11 bases map to TRBD1. Germline CDR1 is SGHTA and CDR2 is FQGNSA. V was clipped by 5 bases and J by 6 bases; unmatched bases: 12. The CDR3 totals 17 residues. The CDR3 DNA reads as TGTGCCAGCAGCAACGGACAGGGGGCGAAAGTGGGTCAGCCCCAGCATTTT. It yields the protein CASSNGQGAKVGQPQHF.

The chain is built from TRBV30 and TRBJ1-6; perhaps TRBD1 as D (5 bases). Germline V gene lookup returns CDR1 GTSNPN and CDR2 SVGIG (reference sequence). The V end was cut by 1 base, the J end by 4 bases, with 5 bases between. The CDR3 spans 13 residues. CDR3 in DNA: TGTGCCTGGAGTGGACAGTATAATTCACCCCTCCACTTT. Residues: CAWSGQYNSPLHF.

This chain links TRBV10-2 with TRBJ1-5, with TRBD1 matching 9 bases. This CDR3 has 14 residues. Germline values: CDR1 WSHSY, CDR2 SAAADI. V dropped 6 bases and J dropped 8; count of bases not matched to a gene: 8. The CDR3 sequence: CASRKQGAGEPQHF. CDR3 sequence (DNA): TGCGCCAGCAGAAAACAGGGGGCTGGTGAGCCCCAGCATTTT.

J is TRBJ1-2 and V is TRBV28, with 7 bases aligning to TRBD1. The germline gives CDR1 MDHEN, CDR2 SYDVKM. Trimming at V came to 5 bases and at J to 7 bases, leaving 7 bases not matched to a gene. CDR3 length: 13 amino acids. The CDR3, as DNA: TGTGCCAGCAGTCTACAGACAGGGCCTGGCTACACCTTC. Its translation: CASSLQTGPGYTF.

The CDR3 DNA is TGTGCCAGCAGCGCACGTACAGGGCTTGAGGGCTACACCTTC. It translates to CASSARTGLEGYTF. This rearrangement joins TRBV7-2 to TRBJ1-2, with a possible D match to TRBD1 (6 bases). With 5 bases removed from V and 8 bases from J, the gap between germline ends came to 18 bases. CDR3 length equals 14 residues. CDR1 is SGHTA and CDR2 is FQGNSA in the germline V gene.

This clone was counted a single time. This chain connects TRBV30 to TRBJ1-1; TRBD1 might be the D (5 bases). The V gene lost 3 bases and the J gene lost 8 bases, with 13 bases spanning the gap. Germline V gene data show CDR1 as GTSNPN and CDR2 as SVGIG (reference sequence). The length of the CDR3 is 12 residues. CDR3 nucleotides: TGTGCCTGGAGGACAGAATCCCAAGAAGCTTTCTTT. Residues: CAWRTESQEAFF.

The chain employs TRBV9 and TRBJ2-7, with no clear D. The germline V gene has CDR1 SGDLS and CDR2 YYNGEE. The V gene lost 3 bases and the J gene lost 0 bases, with 10 bases spanning the gap. The CDR3 spans 14 residues. The CDR3 is CASSGLPSSYEQYF. CDR3 nucleotide sequence: TGTGCCAGCAGCGGATTACCGAGCTCCTACGAGCAGTACTTC.

The chain uses TRBV11-3 and TRBJ2-3; 12 bases map to TRBD2. Germline assignment: CDR1 SGHNT and CDR2 YENEEA. The trim removed 4 bases at V and 1 base at J, leaving 3 bases unmatched. The CDR3 contains 16 residues. This CDR3 reads CASSSRTSGGTDTQYF. The CDR3 region has the DNA TGTGCCAGCAGCTCCCGGACTAGCGGGGGCACAGATACGCAGTATTTT.

V is TRBV7-8 and J is TRBJ2-6, with D hard to call. CDR3 length equals 14 residues. The germline V gene encodes CDR1 SGHVS and CDR2 FQNEAQ. V lost 10 bases, J lost 1 base, and 11 bases lay in between. The CDR3, as DNA: TGTGCCATAACAGCTCAATCTGGGGCCAACGTCCTGACTTTC. Residues: CAITAQSGANVLTF.

The CDR3 bases are TGTGCCAGCAGCCCTGCGAACACCGGGGAGCTGTTTTTT. Translated: CASSPANTGELFF. The chain recombines TRBV7-6 with TRBJ2-2; no clear D gene. This CDR3 contains 13 residues. The germline V gene has CDR1 SGHVS and CDR2 FNYEAQ. Deletions cut 5 bases from V and 0 bases from J, with 4 bases between.

The chain is built from TRBV7-3 and TRBJ2-1, with 13 bases identical to TRBD2. This CDR3 is built from 16 residues. Germline V gene lookup returns CDR1 SGHTA and CDR2 FQGTGA. After removal of 5 bases from V and 6 bases from J, the junction contained 7 bases not matched to a gene. CDR3 protein: CASSPKGLAGTNEQFF. The CDR3 DNA is TGTGCCAGCAGCCCGAAGGGACTAGCGGGAACCAATGAGCAGTTCTTC.

The chain employs TRBV7-8 and TRBJ1-6; no definite D call. V gave up 5 bases and J gave up 6 bases, with 11 bases separating them. Germline V gives CDR1 SGHVS, CDR2 FQNEAQ. This CDR3 is 14 amino acids long. The CDR3 loop is CASSVREGNSPLHF. CDR3 nucleotides: TGTGCCAGCAGCGTCCGGGAGGGTAATTCACCCCTCCACTTT.